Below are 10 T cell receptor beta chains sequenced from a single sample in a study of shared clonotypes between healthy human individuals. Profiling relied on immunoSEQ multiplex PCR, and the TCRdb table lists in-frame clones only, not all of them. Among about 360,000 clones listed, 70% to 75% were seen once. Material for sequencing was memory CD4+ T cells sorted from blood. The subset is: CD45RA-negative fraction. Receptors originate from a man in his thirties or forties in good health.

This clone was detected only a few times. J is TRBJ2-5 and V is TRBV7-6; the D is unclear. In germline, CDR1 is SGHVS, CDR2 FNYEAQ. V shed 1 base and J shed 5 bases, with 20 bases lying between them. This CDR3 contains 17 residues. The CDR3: CASSLEVWVPSGETQYF. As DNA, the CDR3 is TGTGCCAGCAGCTTAGAGGTTTGGGTGCCCTCCGGTGAGACCCAGTACTTC.

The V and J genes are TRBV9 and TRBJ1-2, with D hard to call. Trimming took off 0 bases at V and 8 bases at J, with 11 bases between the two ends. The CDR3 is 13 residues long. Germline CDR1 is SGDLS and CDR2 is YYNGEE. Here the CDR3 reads CASSVAKKGGYTF. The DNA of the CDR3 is TGTGCCAGCAGCGTAGCCAAGAAGGGAGGCTACACCTTC.

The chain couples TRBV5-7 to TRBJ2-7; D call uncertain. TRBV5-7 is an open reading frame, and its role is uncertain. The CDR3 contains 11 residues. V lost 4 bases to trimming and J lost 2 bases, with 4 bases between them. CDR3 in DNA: TGTGCCAGCAGCGCCCCCTACGAGCAGTACTTC. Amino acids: CASSAPYEQYF.

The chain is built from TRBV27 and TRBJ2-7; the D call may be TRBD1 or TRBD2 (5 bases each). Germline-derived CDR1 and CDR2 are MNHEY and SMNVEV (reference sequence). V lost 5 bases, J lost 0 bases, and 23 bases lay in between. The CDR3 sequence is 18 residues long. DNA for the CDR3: TGTGCCAGCAGTCCTTTCGGGGCAGAACGGGACCTCTCCTACGAGCAGTACTTC. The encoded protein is CASSPFGAERDLSYEQYF.

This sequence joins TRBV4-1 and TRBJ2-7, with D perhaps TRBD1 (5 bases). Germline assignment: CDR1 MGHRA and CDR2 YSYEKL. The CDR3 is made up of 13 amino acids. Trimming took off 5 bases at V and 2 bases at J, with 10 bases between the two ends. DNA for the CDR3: TGCGCCAGCAGCTCACAGGCCACCTACGAGCAGTACTTC. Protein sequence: CASSSQATYEQYF.

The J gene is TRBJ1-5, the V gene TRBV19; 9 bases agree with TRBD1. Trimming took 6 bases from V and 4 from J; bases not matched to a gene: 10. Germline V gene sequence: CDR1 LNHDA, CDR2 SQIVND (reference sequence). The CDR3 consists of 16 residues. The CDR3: CASRMTGQGKNQPQHF. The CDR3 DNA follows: TGTGCCAGTAGAATGACCGGACAGGGGAAGAATCAGCCCCAGCATTTT.

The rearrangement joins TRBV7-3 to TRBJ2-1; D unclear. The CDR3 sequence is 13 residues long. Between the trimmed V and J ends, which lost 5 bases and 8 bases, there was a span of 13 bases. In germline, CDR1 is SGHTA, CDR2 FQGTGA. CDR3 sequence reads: CASSPGPRDEQFF. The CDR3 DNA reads TGTGCCAGCAGCCCCGGGCCTCGGGATGAGCAGTTCTTC.

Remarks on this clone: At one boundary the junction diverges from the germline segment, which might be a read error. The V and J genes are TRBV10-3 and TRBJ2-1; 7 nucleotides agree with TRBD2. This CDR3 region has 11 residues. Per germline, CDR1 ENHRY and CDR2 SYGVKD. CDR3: CAISEREGQIF. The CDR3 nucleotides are TGTGCCATCAGTGAGAGGGAGGGCCAGATCTTC.

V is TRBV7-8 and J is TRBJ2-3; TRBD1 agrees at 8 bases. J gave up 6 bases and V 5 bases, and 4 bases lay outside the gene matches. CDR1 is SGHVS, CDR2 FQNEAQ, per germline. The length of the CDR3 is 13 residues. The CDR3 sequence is CASSRGQGDTQYF. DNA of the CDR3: TGTGCCAGCAGCCGAGGACAGGGCGATACGCAGTATTTT.

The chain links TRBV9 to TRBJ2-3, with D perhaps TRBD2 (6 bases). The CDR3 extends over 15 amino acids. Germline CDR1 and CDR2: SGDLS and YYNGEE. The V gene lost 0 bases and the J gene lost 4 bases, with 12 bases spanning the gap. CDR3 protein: CASSVGGREADTQYF. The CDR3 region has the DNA TGTGCCAGCAGCGTAGGGGGCAGGGAGGCAGATACGCAGTATTTT.